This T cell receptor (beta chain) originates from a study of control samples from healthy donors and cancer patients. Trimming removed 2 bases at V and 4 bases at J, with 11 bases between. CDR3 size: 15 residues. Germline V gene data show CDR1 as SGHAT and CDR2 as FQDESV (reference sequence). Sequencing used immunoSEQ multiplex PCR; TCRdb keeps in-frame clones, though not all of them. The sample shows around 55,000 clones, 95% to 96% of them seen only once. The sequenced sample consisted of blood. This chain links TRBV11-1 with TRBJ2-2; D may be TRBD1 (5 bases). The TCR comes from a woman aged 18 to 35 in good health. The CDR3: CASSLLYRSTGELFF. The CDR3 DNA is TGTGCCAGCAGCTTATTGTACAGGAGCACCGGGGAGCTGTTTTTT.